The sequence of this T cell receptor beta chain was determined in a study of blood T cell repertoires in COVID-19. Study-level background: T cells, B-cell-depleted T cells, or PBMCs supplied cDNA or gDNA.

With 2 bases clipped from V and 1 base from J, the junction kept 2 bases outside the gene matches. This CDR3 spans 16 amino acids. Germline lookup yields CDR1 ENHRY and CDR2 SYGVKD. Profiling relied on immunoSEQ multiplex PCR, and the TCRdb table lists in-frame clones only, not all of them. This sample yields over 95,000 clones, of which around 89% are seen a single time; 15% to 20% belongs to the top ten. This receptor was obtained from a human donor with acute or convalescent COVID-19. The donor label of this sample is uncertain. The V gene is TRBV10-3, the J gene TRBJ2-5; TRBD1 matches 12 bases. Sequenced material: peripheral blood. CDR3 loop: CAISERDRGLQETQYF. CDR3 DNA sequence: TGTGCCATCAGTGAGCGGGACAGGGGGCTCCAAGAGACCCAGTACTTC.